The T cell receptor beta chain under discussion was sequenced for a study of CXCR3-negative and CXCR3-positive naive CD8 T cells. Study-level findings and limits: Naive CXCR3-positive and CXCR3-negative cells shared similar TRBV-TRBJ usage, unlike memory cells. With CXCR3 expression partially decreased after cryopreservation, most assays relied on fresh PBMCs. Against CXCR3-negative naive cells, CXCR3-positive naive cells showed more hydrophobic TRB CDR3s.

With regard to this clonotype: The target antigen is unknown.

UMI-labeled 5' RACE yielded the TRB cDNA libraries. Reanalyzing the 5' RACE reads, TCRdb keeps one entry per CDR3 protein, without DNA. The sample table sets out about 120,000 distinct CDR3 sequences. CDR3 size: 15 residues. The germline V gene encodes CDR1 MNHEY and CDR2 SVGEGT. Sorts performed in triplicate captured 320,000 or so cells each from every CD8+ T cell subset. CD45RO-CCR7+CD27+CD95- characterized naive CD8+ T cells. Input material: naive CXCR3+ CD8+ T cells from blood. Subset meaning: CD45RO-CCR7+CD27+CD95- naive CD8+ T cells expressing CXCR3 (TNR3+). This TCR was sampled from a human donor in good health. Some clones in this sample may be carry-over from other donors' samples. The V call is TRBV6-2 or TRBV6-3, the J call TRBJ2-1; lacking DNA, the TRBD1 call made by TCRdb goes unchecked. CDR3 sequence reads: CASSIRTGSYNEQFF.